This T cell receptor beta chain was recovered during a study of blood T cell repertoires in COVID-19. The table came from immunoSEQ multiplex PCR; TCRdb's copy has only in-frame clones and leaves some out. The data show about 98,000 clones, with around 80% seen just once and approximately 25% held by the top ten. The CDR3 runs 15 residues. CDR1 is SGHRS and CDR2 is YFSETQ in the germline V gene. Trimming took 0 bases from V and 2 from J; bases not matched to a gene: 5. This receptor was obtained from a man in his sixties or seventies with acute or convalescent COVID-19. The V and J genes are TRBV5-1 and TRBJ2-7, with 7 bases identical to TRBD2. Sequencing used peripheral blood. For the CDR3, the DNA is TGCGCCAGCAGCTTGGTGGCTAGCGGTACCTACGAGCAGTACTTC. The encoded protein is CASSLVASGTYEQYF.